A single sample is the source of the 16 T cell receptor beta chains below, sequenced in a study of T cell responses to AZD1222 COVID-19 vaccine. This table comes from immunoSEQ multiplex PCR, and its TCRdb copy is limited to in-frame clones, with some not included. Of around 100,000 clones in the sample, 85% to 95% are singletons; the top ten hold under 2%. The specimen comprised peripheral blood, sampled on day 0 of AZD1222 vaccination. Receptor source: an adult in good health.

The chain recombines TRBV6-4 with TRBJ1-5, with D perhaps matching TRBD1 (5 bases). The V gene's germline CDR1 is MRHNA and CDR2 SNTAGT. This CDR3 is built from 17 residues. V gave up 2 bases and J gave up 0 bases, with 14 bases separating them. This chain's CDR3 is CASSDPTRGSSNQPQHF. In DNA, the CDR3 is TGTGCCAGCAGTGACCCGACCCGGGGCAGTAGCAATCAGCCCCAGCATTTT.

Turning to this clone: At one end, the junction sequence differs from germline, possibly due to a read error. The chain uses TRBV30 and TRBJ2-7; 8 bases map to TRBD1. The germline gives CDR1 GTSNPN, CDR2 SVGIG (reference sequence). The CDR3 spans 13 residues. The CDR3 DNA follows: TGTGCCTGGAGTAAAGAACAATTACAGGGGGTTGACTTC. Its protein product is CAWSKEQLQGVDF. Complete variable domain (other parts from reference TRBV30 and TRBJ2-7): SQTIHQWPATLVQPVGSPLSLECTVEGTSNPNLYWYRQAAGRGLQLLFYSVGIGQISSEVPQNLSASRPQDRQFILSSKKLLLSDSGFYLCAWSKEQLQGVDFGPGTRLTVT.

The chain employs TRBV3-1 (or the pseudogene TRBV3-2) and TRBJ2-1, with 10 bases that match TRBD2. Germline assignment: CDR1 LGHDT and CDR2 YNNKEL (reference sequence). Unmatched junction bases numbered 8, after V lost 8 bases and J lost 4 bases. CDR3 length: 15 amino acids. CDR3 nucleotides: TGTGCCAGCCGCAGGACTAGCGGACTGTACAATGAGCAGTTCTTC. Protein: CASRRTSGLYNEQFF.

The V and J genes are TRBV28 and TRBJ2-7; perhaps TRBD2 as D (6 bases). The CDR3 runs to 14 residues. CDR1 and CDR2 from the germline V gene are MDHEN and SYDVKM. With 6 bases removed from V and 1 base from J, the gap between germline ends came to 13 bases. The CDR3 reads CASRGGTRSYEQYF. CDR3 nucleotides: TGTGCCAGCAGGGGGGGTACTCGATCCTACGAGCAGTACTTC.

V usage is TRBV5-1 and J usage is TRBJ2-3; 8 positions agree with TRBD1. Germline CDR1 is SGHRS and CDR2 is YFSETQ. V trimming: 4 bases; J trimming: 2 bases; junction bases outside the gene matches: 6. This CDR3 region has 15 residues. The CDR3 region has the DNA TGCGCCAGCAGCCTATCGACAGGGGACACAGATACGCAGTATTTT. This gives the protein CASSLSTGDTDTQYF.

The genes are TRBV5-4 and TRBJ2-2; D not certain. The length of the CDR3 is 14 residues. The V end was cut by 4 bases, the J end by 2 bases, with 9 bases between. Germline V gene lookup returns CDR1 SGHNT and CDR2 YYREEE (reference sequence). CDR3 bases: TGTGCCAGCAGCCCCAAAGCTAACACCGGGGAGCTGTTTTTT. Amino acid sequence: CASSPKANTGELFF.

J is TRBJ1-1 and V is TRBV2; 9 bases are shared with TRBD1. The germline gives CDR1 SNHLY, CDR2 FYNNEI. Germline trimming cut 10 bases from V and 1 base from J; bases unmatched to any gene: 4. The CDR3 extends over 13 amino acids. CDR3 protein: CATPGQGNTEAFF. CDR3 in DNA: TGTGCCACTCCGGGACAGGGGAACACTGAAGCTTTCTTT.

The chain links TRBV19 to TRBJ2-3; D might be TRBD1 (5 bases). The CDR3 sequence is 13 residues long. Germline V CDR1 and CDR2: LNHDA, SQIVND (reference sequence). Deletions cut 6 bases from V and 6 bases from J, with 13 bases between. This chain's CDR3 is CASSTHKGDTQYF. Here the CDR3 DNA reads TGTGCCAGTAGCACACACAAGGGGGATACGCAGTATTTT.

The gene calls are TRBV4-1 and TRBJ1-4, with D perhaps TRBD1 (6 bases). V was trimmed by 3 bases and J by 5 bases, leaving 13 bases between them. The CDR3 extends over 15 amino acids. Germline CDR1 is MGHRA and CDR2 is YSYEKL. The CDR3 reads CASSQPTGANEKLFF. For the CDR3, the DNA is TGCGCCAGCAGCCAGCCGACAGGTGCAAATGAAAAACTGTTTTTT.

This clone is a singleton in its sample. The chain joins TRBV6-5 to TRBJ2-6; D is possibly TRBD2 (5 bases). This CDR3 is built from 14 residues. The germline gives CDR1 MNHEY, CDR2 SVGAGI. The V and J ends lost 6 bases and 2 bases respectively, with 8 bases between them. The CDR3 region has the DNA TGTGCCAGCAGGGAGGTAACTGGGGCCAACGTCCTGACTTTC. Translation gives CASREVTGANVLTF.

V is TRBV29-1 and J is TRBJ1-2, with D possibly being TRBD1 (5 bases). CDR1 and CDR2 from the germline V gene are SQVTM and ANQGSEA. The CDR3 has 12 residues. Trimming took 7 bases from V and 4 from J, leaving 13 bases between them. The CDR3 region has the DNA TGCAGCGCCCAGGGCCCAGCCTATGGCTACACCTTC. Translated, it gives CSAQGPAYGYTF.

The chain couples TRBV27 to TRBJ2-7; 9 nucleotides agree with TRBD2. The CDR3 totals 15 residues. V lost 5 bases and J lost 4; bases outside the gene matches: 9. Germline V gene data show CDR1 as MNHEY and CDR2 as SMNVEV (reference sequence). CDR3 DNA: TGTGCCAGCAGTAGTGGAGCTAGCGGGACTTACGAGCAGTACTTC. Translation: CASSSGASGTYEQYF.

The V call is TRBV13, the J call TRBJ1-2; 7 bases align to TRBD1. Trimming at V came to 5 bases and at J to 1 base, leaving 7 bases not matched to a gene. The CDR3 runs 15 residues. CDR1 and CDR2 (germline): PRHDT, FYEKMQ (reference sequence). The CDR3 DNA reads as TGTGCCAGCAGCGAAAACCGGGACAGTAACTATGGCTACACCTTC. The encoded protein is CASSENRDSNYGYTF.

The gene calls are TRBV15 and TRBJ2-7; D remains ambiguous. Looked up from germline, CDR1 is LNHNV and CDR2 is YYDKDF (reference sequence). The V and J ends lost 0 bases and 3 bases respectively, with 9 bases between them. This CDR3 region has 14 residues. CDR3 nucleotides: TGTGCCACCAGCAGAGAATTTAAGGGCTACGAGCAGTACTTC. Its protein product is CATSREFKGYEQYF. The whole variable domain, filled in from reference TRBV15 and TRBJ2-7, reads DAMVIQNPRYQVTQFGKPVTLSCSQTLNHNVMYWYQQKSSQAPKLLFHYYDKDFNNEADTPDNFQSRRPNTSFCFLDIRSPGLGDTAMYLCATSREFKGYEQYFGPGTRLTVT.

V usage is TRBV7-9 and J usage is TRBJ1-5; D not resolved. Germline loops: CDR1 SEHNR, CDR2 FQNEAQ (reference sequence). V was clipped by 5 bases and J by 5 bases, with 7 bases between them. This CDR3 spans 12 amino acids. The CDR3 here is CASSPVHQPQHF. CDR3 nucleotides: TGTGCCAGCAGCCCCGTCCATCAGCCCCAGCATTTT.

The chain employs TRBV3-1 (or the pseudogene TRBV3-2) and TRBJ1-6, with TRBD1 matching 11 bases. The V gene end was trimmed by 3 bases and the J gene end by 11 bases; junction bases not matched to a gene: 9. Germline-derived CDR1 and CDR2 are LGHDT and YNNKEL (reference sequence). The CDR3 is 16 amino acids. The CDR3 is CASSHRTGGGLAPLHF. CDR3 bases: TGTGCCAGCAGCCACAGGACAGGGGGCGGTTTAGCACCCCTCCACTTT.